What follows are 23 T cell receptor beta chains derived from one specimen sequenced in a study of blood T cell repertoires in COVID-19. TCRdb's table, derived via immunoSEQ multiplex PCR, lists solely in-frame clones and lacks some. The sample carries about 290,000 clones, about 85% recorded once. Sequencing used peripheral blood. The receptors come from a woman aged 45-65 years with active or convalescent COVID-19.

This chain joins TRBV28 and TRBJ2-3, with D maybe TRBD2 (6 bases). Between the trimmed V and J ends, which lost 6 bases and 3 bases, there was a span of 16 bases. The germline V gene has CDR1 MDHEN and CDR2 SYDVKM. This CDR3 is 15 amino acids long. CDR3 nucleotides: TGTGCCAGCAGACCCTTGTACGGGGGTACAGATACGCAGTATTTT. Its translation: CASRPLYGGTDTQYF.

V is TRBV5-1 and J is TRBJ2-1, with 13 bases that match TRBD2. There are 15 residues in the CDR3. V shed 4 bases and J 9 bases; nucleotides not matched to a gene: 7. Germline assignment: CDR1 SGHRS and CDR2 YFSETQ. The CDR3 here is CASSPGLAGRTEQFF. The CDR3 DNA is TGCGCCAGCAGCCCGGGACTAGCGGGACGTACTGAGCAGTTCTTC.

This clone was counted once. This chain uses TRBV19 with TRBJ1-5; TRBD1 aligns across 7 bases. The CDR3 runs to 18 residues. V lost 5 bases, J lost 2 bases, and 15 bases stayed unmatched. Germline loops: CDR1 LNHDA, CDR2 SQIVND (reference sequence). The CDR3 protein is CASSPWDSQRGGNQPQHF. CDR3 nucleotides: TGTGCCAGTAGTCCCTGGGACAGCCAACGGGGTGGCAATCAGCCCCAGCATTTT.

This chain uses TRBV4-1 with TRBJ2-1; 7 bases match TRBD1. J gave up 0 bases and V 4 bases, and 6 bases lay outside the gene matches. This CDR3 is 16 amino acids long. Germline V lookup: CDR1 MGHRA, CDR2 YSYEKL. CDR3 coding DNA: TGCGCCAGCAGCCGTGGACAGGCCAGCTCCTACAATGAGCAGTTCTTC. It encodes CASSRGQASSYNEQFF.

The chain's CDR3 is CASSPRDTGETQYF. The CDR3 nucleotides read TGTGCCAGTAGTCCAAGGGACACCGGAGAGACCCAGTACTTC. The chain carries TRBV19 and TRBJ2-5; D is perhaps TRBD1 (6 bases). CDR3 length: 14 residues. In germline, CDR1 is LNHDA, CDR2 SQIVND (reference sequence). V lost 5 bases, J lost 4 bases, and 14 bases lay in between.

The genes are TRBV7-8 and TRBJ2-7, with TRBD2 matching 7 bases. The CDR3 is 13 residues long. V shed 5 bases, J shed 2 bases, and the junction held 3 bases outside the gene matches. The germline gives CDR1 SGHVS, CDR2 FQNEAQ. CDR3 loop: CASSGRAPYEQYF. The CDR3 DNA is TGTGCCAGCAGCGGGAGGGCCCCCTACGAGCAGTACTTC. The full variable domain, completed using reference TRBV7-8 and TRBJ2-7, is GAGVSQSPRYKVAKRGQDVALRCDPISGHVSLFWYQQALGQGPEFLTYFQNEAQLDKSGLPSDRFFAERPEGSVSTLKIQRTQQEDSAVYLCASSGRAPYEQYFGPGTRLTVT.

The chain joins TRBV19 to TRBJ1-5; D not resolved. The V end was cut by 7 bases, the J end by 0 bases, with 10 bases between. Looked up from germline, CDR1 is LNHDA and CDR2 is SQIVND (reference sequence). The CDR3 loop spans 14 amino acids. The chain's CDR3 is CASTDELSNQPQHF. CDR3 bases: TGTGCCAGTACCGATGAACTTAGCAATCAGCCCCAGCATTTT.

V and J are TRBV5-5 and TRBJ2-1; D gene ambiguous. This CDR3 region has 11 residues. CDR1 and CDR2 (germline): SGHKS, YYEKEE (reference sequence). Trimming removed 2 bases at V and 10 bases at J, with 7 bases between. Here the CDR3 reads CASSFTQEQFF. The CDR3 nucleotides read TGTGCCAGCAGCTTTACGCAGGAGCAGTTCTTC.

CDR3: CASSLRLPTYQETQYF. The CDR3 DNA reads TGTGCCAGCAGCTTAAGACTACCTACGTACCAAGAGACCCAGTACTTC. This chain joins TRBV7-6 and TRBJ2-5, with a possible D match to TRBD2 (5 bases). V was trimmed by 2 bases and J by 0 bases, leaving 13 bases between them. From germline, CDR1 is SGHVS and CDR2 FNYEAQ. This CDR3 region has 16 residues.

V and J are TRBV28 and TRBJ1-4; 9 bases align to TRBD1. This CDR3 has 15 residues. The V gene end was trimmed by 2 bases and the J gene end by 7 bases; junction bases not matched to a gene: 5. Per the germline V gene, CDR1 is MDHEN and CDR2 is SYDVKM. CDR3 nucleotides: TGTGCCAGCAGTTTAGTCACAGGGGGCGGTGAAAAACTGTTTTTT. It specifies CASSLVTGGGEKLFF.

The gene calls are TRBV19 and TRBJ2-2; TRBD1 agrees at 9 bases. V was clipped by 6 bases and J by 5 bases; unmatched bases: 10. The CDR3 contains 16 residues. Germline V lookup: CDR1 LNHDA, CDR2 SQIVND (reference sequence). Here the CDR3 DNA reads TGTGCCAGTAGCACAGGGGGCACGATTCGAACCGGGGAGCTGTTTTTT. Its translation: CASSTGGTIRTGELFF.

Regarding this clone: This sample includes further DNA sequences coding for the same CDR3. The chain employs TRBV10-3 and TRBJ2-1; D possibly corresponds to TRBD1 (5 bases). The CDR3 length is 12 residues. The germline V gene encodes CDR1 ENHRY and CDR2 SYGVKD. The germline V and J ends were trimmed by 4 bases and 8 bases, with 9 bases remaining between them. In nucleotides, the CDR3 is TGTGCCATCAGTGGGGGCGGTGATGAGCAGTTCTTC. Translation: CAISGGGDEQFF.

Comment on this clone: Other nucleotide sequences from this sample produce the same CDR3. The chain employs TRBV28 and TRBJ1-1; TRBD1 is a possible D gene (5 bases). The CDR3 spans 14 residues. CDR1 is MDHEN, CDR2 SYDVKM, per germline. The V and J ends lost 3 bases and 1 base respectively, with 9 bases between them. CDR3 DNA sequence: TGTGCCAGCAGTTTCGGGCAGGGGAACACTGAAGCTTTCTTT. Translation: CASSFGQGNTEAFF. Full variable domain (remainder filled in from reference TRBV28 and TRBJ1-1): DVKVTQSSRYLVKRTGEKVFLECVQDMDHENMFWYRQDPGLGLRLIYFSYDVKMKEKGDIPEGYSVSREKKERFSLILESASTNQTSMYLCASSFGQGNTEAFFGQGTRLTVV.

This chain joins TRBV7-9 and TRBJ2-2; 8 nucleotides align to TRBD2. Germline V lookup: CDR1 SEHNR, CDR2 FQNEAQ (reference sequence). The CDR3 totals 14 residues. J lost 3 bases, V lost 9 bases, and 6 bases had no gene match. The CDR3 sequence is CASITSGYTGELFF. The CDR3 DNA sequence: TGTGCCAGTATAACTAGCGGATACACCGGGGAGCTGTTTTTT.

V gene TRBV3-1 (or the pseudogene TRBV3-2) combines with J gene TRBJ2-1; TRBD2 agrees at 11 bases. Germline trimming cut 4 bases from V and 6 bases from J; bases unmatched to any gene: 5. There are 15 residues in the CDR3. The germline CDR1 and CDR2 sequences are LGHDT and YNNKEL (reference sequence). The CDR3 DNA reads as TGTGCCAGCAGCCCCCTAGCGGGAGGAGGCAATGAGCAGTTCTTC. Protein sequence: CASSPLAGGGNEQFF.

This clone was found once. The chain combines TRBV3-1 (or the pseudogene TRBV3-2) with TRBJ2-1; TRBD2 matches 12 bases. This CDR3 comprises 15 residues. Germline assignment: CDR1 LGHDT and CDR2 YNNKEL (reference sequence). V was clipped by 4 bases and J by 7 bases; unmatched bases: 5. The CDR3 DNA reads as TGTGCCAGCAGCCGCCGACTAGCGGGAGATAATGAGCAGTTCTTC. It encodes CASSRRLAGDNEQFF.

The chain has TRBV5-1 and TRBJ2-7; 11 nucleotides agree with TRBD1. This CDR3 is built from 14 residues. Trimming at V came to 7 bases and at J to 7 bases, leaving 10 bases not matched to a gene. The germline V gene has CDR1 SGHRS and CDR2 YFSETQ. The CDR3 region has the DNA TGCGCCAGCCACGTGGGGACAGGGGGGGATGAGCAGTACTTC. Its translation is CASHVGTGGDEQYF.

The J gene is TRBJ1-2, the V gene TRBV18, with 8 bases matching TRBD1. The CDR3 is made up of 14 amino acids. Germline V gives CDR1 KGHSH, CDR2 LQKENI. J gave up 8 bases and V 3 bases, and 8 bases lay outside the gene matches. This chain's CDR3 is CASSPDRVLAGYTF. The CDR3 region has the DNA TGTGCCAGCTCACCGGACAGGGTGTTAGCCGGCTACACCTTC.

The CDR3 sequence is CASSIRGPFIDTQYF. Here the CDR3 DNA reads TGTGCCAGCAGCATCAGGGGCCCCTTTATAGATACGCAGTATTTT. The chain has TRBV7-2 and TRBJ2-3; TRBD1 is a possible D gene (6 bases). The CDR3 consists of 15 residues. Between the trimmed V and J ends, which lost 5 bases and 5 bases, there was a span of 17 bases. Germline V CDR1 and CDR2: SGHTA, FQGNSA.

V and J are TRBV28 and TRBJ1-5; D may be TRBD1 (5 bases). V shed 3 bases and J shed 7 bases, with 13 bases lying between them. Germline V gene data show CDR1 as MDHEN and CDR2 as SYDVKM. The CDR3 extends over 14 amino acids. The CDR3 DNA reads TGTGCCAGCAGTTTGGGGCAGGGAGGCCAGCCCCAGCATTTT. Amino acids: CASSLGQGGQPQHF.

The chain recombines TRBV3-1 (or the pseudogene TRBV3-2) with TRBJ1-2, with D possibly matching TRBD1 (5 bases). CDR3 length: 14 amino acids. Deletions cut 4 bases from V and 2 bases from J, with 11 bases between. Germline V lookup: CDR1 LGHDT, CDR2 YNNKEL (reference sequence). CDR3: CASSRSQGNYGYTF. In DNA form, the CDR3 reads TGTGCCAGCAGCCGCAGCCAGGGCAACTATGGCTACACCTTC.

The rearrangement links TRBV27 to TRBJ2-1, with D possibly TRBD2 on 5 matching bases. Trimming pared 2 bases from V and 5 bases from J, leaving 13 bases between. CDR3 length: 15 amino acids. Germline V gene data show CDR1 as MNHEY and CDR2 as SMNVEV (reference sequence). The CDR3 reads CASSLVPRGNNEQFF. As DNA, the CDR3 is TGTGCCAGCAGTTTAGTCCCCCGGGGAAACAATGAGCAGTTCTTC.

In this sample, this clone turned up once. V usage is TRBV2 and J usage is TRBJ1-1; a possible D gene is TRBD1 (6 bases). V shed 5 bases and J shed 0 bases, with 10 bases lying between them. The CDR3 is 14 residues long. CDR1 is SNHLY and CDR2 is FYNNEI in the germline V gene. The CDR3 sequence is CASSFTGMNTEAFF. The DNA of the CDR3 is TGTGCCAGCAGTTTTACAGGGATGAACACTGAAGCTTTCTTT. Full variable domain (remainder filled in from reference TRBV2 and TRBJ1-1): EPEVTQTPSHQVTQMGQEVILRCVPISNHLYFYWYRQILGQKVEFLVSFYNNEISEKSEIFDDQFSVERPDGSNFTLKIRSTKLEDSAMYFCASSFTGMNTEAFFGQGTRLTVV.